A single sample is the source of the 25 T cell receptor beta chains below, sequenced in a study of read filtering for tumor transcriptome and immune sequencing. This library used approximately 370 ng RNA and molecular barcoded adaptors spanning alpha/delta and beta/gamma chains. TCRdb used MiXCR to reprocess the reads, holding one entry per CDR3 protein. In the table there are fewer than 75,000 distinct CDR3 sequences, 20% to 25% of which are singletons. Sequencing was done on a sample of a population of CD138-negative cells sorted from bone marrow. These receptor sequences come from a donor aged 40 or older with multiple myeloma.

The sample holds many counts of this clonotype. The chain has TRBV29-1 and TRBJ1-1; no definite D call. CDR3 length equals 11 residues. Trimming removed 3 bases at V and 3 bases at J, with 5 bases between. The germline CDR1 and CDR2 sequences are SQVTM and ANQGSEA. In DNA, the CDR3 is TGCAGCGTTGAGGAGGACACTGAAGCTTTCTTT. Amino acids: CSVEEDTEAFF.

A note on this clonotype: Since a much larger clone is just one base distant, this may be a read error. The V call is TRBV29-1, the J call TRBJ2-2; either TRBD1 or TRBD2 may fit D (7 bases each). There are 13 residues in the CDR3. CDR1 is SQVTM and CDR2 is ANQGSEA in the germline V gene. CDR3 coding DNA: TGCAGCGCGGGGCCAGGGGGGGTTGGGGAGCTGCTTTTT. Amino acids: CSAGPGGVGELLF.

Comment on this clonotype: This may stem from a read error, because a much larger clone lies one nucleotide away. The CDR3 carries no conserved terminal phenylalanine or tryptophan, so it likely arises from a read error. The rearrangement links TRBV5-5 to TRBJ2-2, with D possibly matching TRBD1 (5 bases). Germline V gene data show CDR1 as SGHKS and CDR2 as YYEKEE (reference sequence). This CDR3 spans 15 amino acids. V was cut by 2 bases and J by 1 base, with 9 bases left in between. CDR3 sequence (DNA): TGTGCCAGCAGCTTTTTGCAGGGGAACACCGGGGAGCTGTTTCTT. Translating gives CASSFLQGNTGELFL.

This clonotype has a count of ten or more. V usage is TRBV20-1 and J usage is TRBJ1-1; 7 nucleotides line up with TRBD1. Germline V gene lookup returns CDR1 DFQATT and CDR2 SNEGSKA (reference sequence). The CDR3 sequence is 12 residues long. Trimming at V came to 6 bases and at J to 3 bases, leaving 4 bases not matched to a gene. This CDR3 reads CSATDRDTEAFF. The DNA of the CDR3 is TGCAGTGCAACTGACAGGGACACTGAAGCTTTCTTT.

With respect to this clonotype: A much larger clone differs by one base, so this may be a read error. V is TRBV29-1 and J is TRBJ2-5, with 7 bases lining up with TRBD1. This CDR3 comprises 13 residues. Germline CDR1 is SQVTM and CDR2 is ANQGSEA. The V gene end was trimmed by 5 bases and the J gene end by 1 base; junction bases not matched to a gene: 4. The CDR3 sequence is CSVKAGGQETQYF. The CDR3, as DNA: TGCAGCGTTAAAGCAGGGGGCCAAGAGACCCAGTACTTC.

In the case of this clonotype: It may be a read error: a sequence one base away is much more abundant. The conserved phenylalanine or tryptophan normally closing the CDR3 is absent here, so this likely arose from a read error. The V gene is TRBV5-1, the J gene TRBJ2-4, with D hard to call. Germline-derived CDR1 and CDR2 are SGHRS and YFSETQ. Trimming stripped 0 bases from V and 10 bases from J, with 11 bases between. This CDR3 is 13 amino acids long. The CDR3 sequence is CASSLAGEEIQYL. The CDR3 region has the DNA TGCGCCAGCAGCTTGGCTGGAGAGGAAATTCAGTACCTC.

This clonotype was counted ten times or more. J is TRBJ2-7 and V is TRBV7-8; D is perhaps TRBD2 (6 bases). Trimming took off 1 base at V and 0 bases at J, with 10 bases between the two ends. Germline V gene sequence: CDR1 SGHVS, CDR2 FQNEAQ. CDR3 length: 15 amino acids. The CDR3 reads CASSLVAGNSYEQYF. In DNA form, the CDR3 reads TGTGCCAGCAGCTTAGTGGCGGGGAACTCCTACGAGCAGTACTTC.

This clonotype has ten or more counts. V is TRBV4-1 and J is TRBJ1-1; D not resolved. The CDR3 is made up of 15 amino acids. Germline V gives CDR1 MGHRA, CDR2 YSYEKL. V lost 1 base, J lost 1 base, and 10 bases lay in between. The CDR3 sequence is CASSQGELGNTEAFF. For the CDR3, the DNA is TGCGCCAGCAGCCAAGGCGAGTTAGGGAACACTGAAGCTTTCTTT.

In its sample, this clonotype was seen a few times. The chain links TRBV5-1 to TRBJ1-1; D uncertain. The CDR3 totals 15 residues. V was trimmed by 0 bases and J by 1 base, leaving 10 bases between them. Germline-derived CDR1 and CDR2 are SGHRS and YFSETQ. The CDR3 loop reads CASSLVTVGNTEAFF. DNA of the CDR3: TGCGCCAGCAGCTTGGTTACGGTGGGGAACACTGAAGCTTTCTTT.

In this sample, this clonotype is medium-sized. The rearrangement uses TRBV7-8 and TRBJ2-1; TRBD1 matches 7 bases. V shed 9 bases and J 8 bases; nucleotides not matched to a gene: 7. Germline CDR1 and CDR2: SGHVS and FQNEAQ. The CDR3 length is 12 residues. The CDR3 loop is CASSDREDEQFF. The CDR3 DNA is TGTGCCAGTTCCGACAGGGAAGATGAGCAGTTCTTC.

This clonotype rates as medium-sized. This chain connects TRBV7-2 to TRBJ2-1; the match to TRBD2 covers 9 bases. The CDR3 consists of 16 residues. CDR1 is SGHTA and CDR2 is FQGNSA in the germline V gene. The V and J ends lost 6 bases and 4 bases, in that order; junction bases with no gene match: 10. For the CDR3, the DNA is TGTGCCAGCAGTTCTGGCGGGAGGGCCGGTTACAATGAGCAGTTCTTC. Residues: CASSSGGRAGYNEQFF.

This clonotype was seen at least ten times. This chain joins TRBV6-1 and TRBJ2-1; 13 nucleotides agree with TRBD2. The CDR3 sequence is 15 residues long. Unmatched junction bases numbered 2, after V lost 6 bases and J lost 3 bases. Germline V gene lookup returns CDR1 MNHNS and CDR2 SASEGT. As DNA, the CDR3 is TGTGCCAGCAGGGGACTAGCGGGAAACTACAATGAGCAGTTCTTC. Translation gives CASRGLAGNYNEQFF.

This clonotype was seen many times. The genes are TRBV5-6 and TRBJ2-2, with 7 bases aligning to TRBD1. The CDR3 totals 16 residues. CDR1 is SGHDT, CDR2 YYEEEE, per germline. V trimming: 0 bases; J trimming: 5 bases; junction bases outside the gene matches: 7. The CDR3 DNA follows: TGTGCCAGCAGCTTGGTGGGACAGTTGGGGACCGGGGAGCTGTTTTTT. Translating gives CASSLVGQLGTGELFF.

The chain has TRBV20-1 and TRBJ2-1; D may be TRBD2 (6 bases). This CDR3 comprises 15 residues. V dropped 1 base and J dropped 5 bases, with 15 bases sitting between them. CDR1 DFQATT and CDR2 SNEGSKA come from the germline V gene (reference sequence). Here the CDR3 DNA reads TGCAGTGCTAGAGTGGAGCGGTGGGAGGACAATGAGCAGTTCTTC. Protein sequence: CSARVERWEDNEQFF.

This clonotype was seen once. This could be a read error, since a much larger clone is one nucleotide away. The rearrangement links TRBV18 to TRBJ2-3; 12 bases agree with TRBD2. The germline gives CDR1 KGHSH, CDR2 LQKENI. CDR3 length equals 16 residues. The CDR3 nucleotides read TGTGCCAGCTCACCGACTAGCGGGAGTAACACAGATATGCAGTATTTT. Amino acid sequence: CASSPTSGSNTDMQYF.

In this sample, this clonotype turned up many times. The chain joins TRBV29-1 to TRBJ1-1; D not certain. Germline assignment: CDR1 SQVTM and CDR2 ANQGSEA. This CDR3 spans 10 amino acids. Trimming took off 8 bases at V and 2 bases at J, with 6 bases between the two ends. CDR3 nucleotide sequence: TGCAGCTTTGTTAACACTGAAGCTTTCTTT. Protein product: CSFVNTEAFF.

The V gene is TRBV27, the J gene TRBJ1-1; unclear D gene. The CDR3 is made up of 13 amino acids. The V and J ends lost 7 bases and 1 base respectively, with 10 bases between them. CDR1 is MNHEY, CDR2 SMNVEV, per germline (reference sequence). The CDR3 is CASTRWGNTEAFF. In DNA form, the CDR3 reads TGTGCCAGCACCCGATGGGGGAACACTGAAGCTTTCTTT.

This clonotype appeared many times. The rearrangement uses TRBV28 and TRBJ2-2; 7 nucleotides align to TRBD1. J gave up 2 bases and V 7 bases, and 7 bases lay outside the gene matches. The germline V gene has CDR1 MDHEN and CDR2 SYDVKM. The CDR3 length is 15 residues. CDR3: CASIQGTANTGELFF. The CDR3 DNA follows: TGTGCCAGCATCCAAGGGACAGCTAACACCGGGGAGCTGTTTTTT.

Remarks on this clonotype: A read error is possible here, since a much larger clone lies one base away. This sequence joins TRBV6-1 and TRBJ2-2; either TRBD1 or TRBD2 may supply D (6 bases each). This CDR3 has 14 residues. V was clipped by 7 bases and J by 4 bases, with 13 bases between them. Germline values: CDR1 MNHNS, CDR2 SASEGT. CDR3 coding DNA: TGTGCCAGCACGGGGGTAGGGGGCACCGGGGAGCTGTTTTTT. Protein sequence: CASTGVGGTGELFF.

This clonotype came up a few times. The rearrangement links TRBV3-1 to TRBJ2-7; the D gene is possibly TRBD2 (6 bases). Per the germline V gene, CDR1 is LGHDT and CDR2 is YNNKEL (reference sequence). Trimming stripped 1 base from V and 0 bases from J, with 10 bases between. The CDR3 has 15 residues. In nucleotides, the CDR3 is TGTGCCAGCAGCCAAGGGGTTAGCGGCTCCTACGAGCAGTACTTC. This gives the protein CASSQGVSGSYEQYF.

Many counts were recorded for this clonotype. The CDR3 nucleotides are TGTGCCAGCAAACAGGGCTCCACAGATACGCAGTATTTT. This encodes CASKQGSTDTQYF. This chain uses TRBV6-2 or TRBV6-3 with TRBJ2-3; weak D call: TRBD1 (6 bases). Germline CDR1 and CDR2: MNHEY and SVGEGT. V lost 7 bases to trimming and J lost 2 bases, with 10 bases between them. This CDR3 contains 13 residues.

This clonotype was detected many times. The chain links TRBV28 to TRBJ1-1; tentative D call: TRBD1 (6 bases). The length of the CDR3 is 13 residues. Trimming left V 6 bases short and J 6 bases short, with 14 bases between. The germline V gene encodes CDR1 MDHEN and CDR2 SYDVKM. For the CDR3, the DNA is TGTGCCAGCAGCCTCGGCAGGGGCCCTGAAGCTTTCTTT. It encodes CASSLGRGPEAFF.

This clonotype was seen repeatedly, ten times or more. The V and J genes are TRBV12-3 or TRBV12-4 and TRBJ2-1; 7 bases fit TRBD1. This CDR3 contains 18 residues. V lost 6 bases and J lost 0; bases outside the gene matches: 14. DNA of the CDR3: TGTGCCAGCAGCCGAGATTTTTCGACAGGGAGCTCCTACAATGAGCAGTTCTTC. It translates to CASSRDFSTGSSYNEQFF.

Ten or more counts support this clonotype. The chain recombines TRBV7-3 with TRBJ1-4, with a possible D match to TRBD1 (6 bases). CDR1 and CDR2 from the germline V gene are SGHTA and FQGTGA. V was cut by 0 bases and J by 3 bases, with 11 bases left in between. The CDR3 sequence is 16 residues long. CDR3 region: CASSLTGTPANEKLFF. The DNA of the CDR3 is TGTGCCAGCAGCTTAACCGGGACACCGGCTAATGAAAAACTGTTTTTT.

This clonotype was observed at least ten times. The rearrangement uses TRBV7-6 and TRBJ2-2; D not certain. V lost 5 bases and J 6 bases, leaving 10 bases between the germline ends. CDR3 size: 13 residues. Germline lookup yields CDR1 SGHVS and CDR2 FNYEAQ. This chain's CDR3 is CASSLWGPGELFF. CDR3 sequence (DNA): TGTGCCAGCAGCCTGTGGGGTCCCGGGGAGCTGTTTTTT.